Listed below are T cell receptor beta chains from one sample, sequenced in a study of shared clonotypes between healthy human individuals. TCRdb keeps only in-frame clones here, not all; method: immunoSEQ multiplex PCR. The data contain about 2 million clones, approximately 94% of them seen just once; the ten biggest clones take up around 1.1%. Sequenced input: naive CD8+ T cells sorted from blood. These receptors all come from a man aged 18 to 30 in good health. CDR3s include the opening cysteine and the closing phenylalanine or tryptophan. D genes are given only for firm matches. For some rows the clone size is stated as once, few or many, or as a class when expanded; others skip it.

V gene	J gene	clone size	D gene	CDR3 DNA	CDR3 protein
TRBV28	TRBJ2-2	NA	TRBD1	TGTGCCAGCAGTTTAAGGACAGGGGTAAACACCGGGGAGCTGTTTTTT	CASSLRTGVNTGELFF
TRBV27	TRBJ2-7	NA	TRBD1	TGTGCCAGCAGTCCAAGGACAGGGGGCGACGAGCAGTACTTC	CASSPRTGGDEQYF
TRBV27	TRBJ1-5	NA	NA	TGTGCCAGCAGTTTCCTCGACAGTATGTATAGCAATCAGCCCCAGCATTTT	CASSFLDSMYSNQPQHF
TRBV7-9	TRBJ2-1	NA	TRBD1	TGTGCCAGCAGCCCTCGGACAGGGCGATACAATGAGCAGTTCTTC	CASSPRTGRYNEQFF
TRBV4-1	TRBJ1-5	NA	NA	TGCGCCAGCAGCCAAGGATCAGGGCAGCCCCAGCATTTT	CASSQGSGQPQHF
TRBV27	TRBJ1-4	NA	NA	TGTGCCAGCAGTCAGGCGGAAGCAACTAATGAAAAACTGTTTTTT	CASSQAEATNEKLFF
TRBV29-1	TRBJ2-1	NA	TRBD2	TGCAGCGTTGATTGGACTAGCGGCTACAATGAGCAGTTCTTC	CSVDWTSGYNEQFF
TRBV13	TRBJ2-7	NA	NA	TGTGCCAGCAGCTGGGGGACCCAAGCCTACGAGCAGTACTTC	CASSWGTQAYEQYF
TRBV12-1	TRBJ2-7	NA	NA	TGTGCCAGCAGCCACGAGCGGCTAGCGGGTAACTACGAGCAGTACTTC	CASSHERLAGNYEQYF
TRBV7-3	TRBJ2-5	NA	NA	TGTGCCAGCAGCTTAGCCCAAGGGGGGCAAGAGACCCAGTACTTC	CASSLAQGGQETQYF
TRBV5-1	TRBJ1-6	NA	NA	TGCGCCAGCAGCTTGCTCCAGGCTCGGGATTCACCCCTCCACTTT	CASSLLQARDSPLHF
TRBV4-1	TRBJ2-1	NA	TRBD1	TGCGCCAGCAGCTTCTCGACAGGGTCCAATGAGCAGTTCTTC	CASSFSTGSNEQFF
TRBV7-6	TRBJ2-6	NA	TRBD1	TGTGCCAGCAGCTTAGTAGGGACAGCATACTCTGGGGCCAACGTCCTGACTTTC	CASSLVGTAYSGANVLTF
TRBV6-1	TRBJ2-7	NA	TRBD1	TGTGCCAGCAGTGAATCAGGGACAGGCCTCTCCTACGAGCAGTACTTC	CASSESGTGLSYEQYF
TRBV5-4	TRBJ2-7	NA	TRBD2	TGTGCCAGCAGCTCAACTCTAGCGGGAGACGCCTACGAGCAGTACTTC	CASSSTLAGDAYEQYF
TRBV25-1	TRBJ2-7	once	NA	TGTGCCACCGAGACCGGCTACGAGCAGTACTTC	CATETGYEQYF
TRBV10-3	TRBJ1-1	NA	TRBD1	TGTGCCACCAGGGACAGCGGGGCCCCTGAAGCTTTCTTT	CATRDSGAPEAFF
TRBV6-1	TRBJ2-2	NA	NA	TGTGCCAGCAGCGATCTAGCGACGAACACCGGGGAGCTGTTTTTT	CASSDLATNTGELFF
TRBV27	TRBJ1-5	NA	NA	TGTGCCAGCAGTTTCGTCGGTAGCAATCAGCCCCAGCATTTT	CASSFVGSNQPQHF
TRBV28	TRBJ1-2	NA	NA	TGTGCCAGCACCGGGAGTACTAACTATGGCTACACCTTC	CASTGSTNYGYTF
TRBV2	TRBJ2-7	NA	NA	TGTGCCAGCAGTGAGGGTAGCCCTCCATCCTACGAGCAGTACTTC	CASSEGSPPSYEQYF
TRBV27	TRBJ2-5	NA	TRBD2	TGTGCCAGCAGTTTATCCAGGGAGGGTTTGGAAGAGACCCAGTACTTC	CASSLSREGLEETQYF
TRBV4-1	TRBJ1-5	NA	NA	TGCGCCAGCAGCCTCCGACTCGGGGGGATAAATCAGCCCCAGCATTTT	CASSLRLGGINQPQHF
TRBV5-1	TRBJ2-7	NA	TRBD1	TGCGCCAGCAGCTTGGAGGGGACAGGGTTTTCAGCCGAGCAGTACTTC	CASSLEGTGFSAEQYF
TRBV6-6	TRBJ1-1	once	NA	TGTGCCAGCAGTGGACAGTTGAACACTGAAGCTTTCTTT	CASSGQLNTEAFF
TRBV19	TRBJ2-7	NA	NA	TGTGCCAGTAGTCCCGGGGCCACCTACGAGCAGTACTTC	CASSPGATYEQYF
TRBV5-1	TRBJ1-1	NA	NA	TGCGCCAGCAGCAGGGATACGAACACTGAAGCTTTCTTT	CASSRDTNTEAFF
TRBV6-1	TRBJ2-7	once	TRBD1	TGTGCCAGCAGTGAAGGACAGGGGTACCAGCAGTACTTC	CASSEGQGYQQYF
TRBV5-5	TRBJ2-2	once	TRBD2	TGTGCCAGCAGCGTAGCTCCCGTGGGACTAGCGGTGAACACCGGGGAGCTGTTTTTT	CASSVAPVGLAVNTGELFF
TRBV6-5	TRBJ2-1	NA	NA	TGTGCCAGCAGGGACAGCGTCTCCTACAATGAGCAGTTCTTC	CASRDSVSYNEQFF
TRBV6-1	TRBJ2-7	NA	NA	TGTGCCAGCAGTGAATCGGGAATAGGATCCTACGAGCAGTACTTC	CASSESGIGSYEQYF
TRBV10-2	TRBJ2-7	NA	NA	TGCGCCAGCAGTGAGCAGACAGGATACGAGCAGTACTTC	CASSEQTGYEQYF
TRBV27	TRBJ1-2	NA	NA	TGTGCCAGCAGTCCGGCGGGGGCTGACTATGGCTACACCTTC	CASSPAGADYGYTF
TRBV28	TRBJ1-5	NA	NA	TGTGCCAGCACATCCAGGGACCTAGGGAATCAGCCCCAGCATTTT	CASTSRDLGNQPQHF
TRBV27	TRBJ2-3	NA	TRBD2	TGTGCCAGCAGTTTCGGGACTAGCGACACAGATACGCAGTATTTT	CASSFGTSDTDTQYF
TRBV4-3	TRBJ2-7	NA	NA	TGCGCCAGCAGCCAAGGAGTCCCCTCCAGGGAGGTGGGGTGGGACGAGCAGTACTTC	CASSQGVPSREVGWDEQYF
TRBV5-1	TRBJ2-7	NA	NA	TGCGCCAGCAGCTTGGCCTCGGGGGCGTTATACGAGCAGTACTTC	CASSLASGALYEQYF
TRBV4-1	TRBJ1-1	NA	NA	TGCGCCACCCGGGGACTCATTCTAACCCCGTCCGGGGGGACTGAAGCTTTCTTT	CATRGLILTPSGGTEAFF
TRBV5-6	TRBJ2-7	NA	TRBD2	TGTGCCAGCAGCGGGACTAGCGGGGCCTACGAGCAGTACTTC	CASSGTSGAYEQYF
TRBV27	TRBJ2-1	NA	NA	TGTGCCAGCAGACCAGGGGCCGGTAGTGCGGGTAGCTCCTACAATGAGCAGTTCTTC	CASRPGAGSAGSSYNEQFF
TRBV9	TRBJ2-1	NA	TRBD1	TGTGCCAGCAGCGTATCGGGACAGGGGTTGAATGAGCAGTTCTTC	CASSVSGQGLNEQFF
TRBV19	TRBJ2-1	NA	TRBD2	TGTGCCAGCCGACTAGCGGTCATGGGTTACAATGAGCAGTTCTTC	CASRLAVMGYNEQFF
TRBV7-9	TRBJ1-2	NA	NA	TGTGCCAGCAGCTTAGTTGACTTTAACTATGGCTACACCTTC	CASSLVDFNYGYTF
TRBV30	TRBJ2-3	NA	NA	TGTGCCTGGAGTCCCCGACAGCCCGATACGCAGTATTTT	CAWSPRQPDTQYF
TRBV5-6	TRBJ2-1	NA	NA	TGTGCCAGCAGCTTGGAGCAGGGTCTCAATGAGCAGTTCTTC	CASSLEQGLNEQFF
TRBV11-2	TRBJ1-1	NA	TRBD1	TGTGCCAGCAATCCCGACAGGGGAGGAACTGAAGCTTTCTTT	CASNPDRGGTEAFF
TRBV13	TRBJ2-3	NA	NA	TGTGCCAGCAGCTCCCACGGGGATACGCAGTATTTT	CASSSHGDTQYF
TRBV4-2	TRBJ2-1	NA	TRBD1	TGTGCCAGCAGCCATGTCACCGGGACAGGCAACAATGAGCAGTTCTTC	CASSHVTGTGNNEQFF
TRBV11-3	TRBJ1-4	NA	TRBD1	TGTGCCAGCACCCAAATTGATCGGGACAGGGGAGAAAAACTGTTTTTT	CASTQIDRDRGEKLFF
TRBV5-1	TRBJ2-5	NA	TRBD1	TGCGCCAGCAGCCCGGGGACAGGCCAAGAGACCCAGTACTTC	CASSPGTGQETQYF
TRBV30	TRBJ1-4	NA	NA	TGTGCCTGGAGCGGGGGGACGCCTAATGAAAAACTGTTTTTT	CAWSGGTPNEKLFF
TRBV30	TRBJ1-1	NA	NA	TGTGCCTGGAGTAAGGGGTTTGGGTTAGGATTGAACACTGAAGCTTTCTTT	CAWSKGFGLGLNTEAFF
TRBV4-1	TRBJ2-1	NA	TRBD2	TGCGCCAGCAGCCCGGTGAATAGCGGGGGGTACAATGAGCAGTTCTTC	CASSPVNSGGYNEQFF
TRBV4-1	TRBJ2-5	NA	NA	TGCGCCAGCAGCCAAGGCGGGGAGACCCAGTACTTC	CASSQGGETQYF
TRBV4-1	TRBJ2-7	NA	NA	TGCGCCAGCAGCCAAGATCAGTCAGTCTCCTACGAGCAGTACTTC	CASSQDQSVSYEQYF